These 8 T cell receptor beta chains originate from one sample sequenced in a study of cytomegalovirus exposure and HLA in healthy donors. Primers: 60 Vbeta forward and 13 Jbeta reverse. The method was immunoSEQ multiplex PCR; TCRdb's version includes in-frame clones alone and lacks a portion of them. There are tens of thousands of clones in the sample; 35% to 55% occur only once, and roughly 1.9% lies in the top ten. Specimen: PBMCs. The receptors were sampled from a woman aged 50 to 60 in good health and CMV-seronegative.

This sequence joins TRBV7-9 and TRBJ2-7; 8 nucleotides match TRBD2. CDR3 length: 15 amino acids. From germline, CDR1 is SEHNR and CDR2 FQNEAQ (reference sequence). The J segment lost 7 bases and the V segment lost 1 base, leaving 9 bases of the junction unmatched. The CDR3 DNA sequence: TGTGCCAGCAGCTTAGGATCGGGATTAGCGGGGGAGCAGTACTTC. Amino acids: CASSLGSGLAGEQYF. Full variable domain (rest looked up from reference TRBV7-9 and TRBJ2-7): DTGVSQNPRHKITKRGQNVTFRCDPISEHNRLYWYRQTLGQGPEFLTYFQNEAQLEKSRLLSDRFSAERPKGSFSTLEIQRTEQGDSAMYLCASSLGSGLAGEQYFGPGTRLTVT.

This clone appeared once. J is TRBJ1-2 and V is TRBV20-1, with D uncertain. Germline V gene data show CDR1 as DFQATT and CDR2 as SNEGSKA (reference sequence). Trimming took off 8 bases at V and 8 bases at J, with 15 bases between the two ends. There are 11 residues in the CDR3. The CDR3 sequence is CSYRTERGYTF. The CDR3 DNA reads TGCAGTTATCGGACTGAAAGGGGCTACACCTTC.

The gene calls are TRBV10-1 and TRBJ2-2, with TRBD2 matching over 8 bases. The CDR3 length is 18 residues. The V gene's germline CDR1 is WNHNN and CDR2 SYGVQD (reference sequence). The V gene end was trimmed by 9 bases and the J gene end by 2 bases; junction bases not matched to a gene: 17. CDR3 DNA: TGCGCCAGGACCTTATATCGTGTCGGGAGGGCCAACACCGGGGAGCTGTTTTTT. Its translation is CARTLYRVGRANTGELFF.

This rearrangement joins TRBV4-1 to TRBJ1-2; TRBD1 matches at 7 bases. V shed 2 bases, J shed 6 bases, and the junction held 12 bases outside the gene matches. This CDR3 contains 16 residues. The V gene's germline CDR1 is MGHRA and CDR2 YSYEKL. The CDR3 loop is CASSQQLRDSANGYTF. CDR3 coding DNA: TGCGCCAGCAGCCAACAATTACGGGACAGCGCCAATGGCTACACCTTC.

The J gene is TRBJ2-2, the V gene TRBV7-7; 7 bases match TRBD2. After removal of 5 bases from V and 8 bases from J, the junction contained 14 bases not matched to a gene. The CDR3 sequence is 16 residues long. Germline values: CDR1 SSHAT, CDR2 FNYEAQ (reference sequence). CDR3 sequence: CASSPGTTSKGGELFF. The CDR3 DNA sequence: TGTGCCAGCAGCCCTGGGACTACCTCTAAGGGTGGGGAGCTGTTTTTT.

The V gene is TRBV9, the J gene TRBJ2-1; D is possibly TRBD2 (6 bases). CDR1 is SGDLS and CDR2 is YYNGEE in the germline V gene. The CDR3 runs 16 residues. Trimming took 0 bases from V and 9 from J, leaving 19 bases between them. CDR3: CASSVARGRNISEQFF. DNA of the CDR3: TGTGCCAGCAGCGTAGCGAGAGGGAGGAATATTTCTGAGCAGTTCTTC.

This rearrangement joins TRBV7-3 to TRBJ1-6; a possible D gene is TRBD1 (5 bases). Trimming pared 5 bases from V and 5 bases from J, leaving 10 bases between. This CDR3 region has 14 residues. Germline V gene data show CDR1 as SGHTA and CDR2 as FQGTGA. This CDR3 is CASSKGQNNSPLHF. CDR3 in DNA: TGTGCCAGCAGCAAAGGACAAAATAATTCACCCCTCCACTTT.

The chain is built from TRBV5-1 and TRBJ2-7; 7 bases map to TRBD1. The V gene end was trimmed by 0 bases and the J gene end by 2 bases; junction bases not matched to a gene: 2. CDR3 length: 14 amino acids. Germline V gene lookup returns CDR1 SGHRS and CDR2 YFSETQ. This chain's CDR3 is CASSLEGQPYEQYF. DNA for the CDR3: TGCGCCAGCAGCTTGGAGGGACAGCCCTACGAGCAGTACTTC.